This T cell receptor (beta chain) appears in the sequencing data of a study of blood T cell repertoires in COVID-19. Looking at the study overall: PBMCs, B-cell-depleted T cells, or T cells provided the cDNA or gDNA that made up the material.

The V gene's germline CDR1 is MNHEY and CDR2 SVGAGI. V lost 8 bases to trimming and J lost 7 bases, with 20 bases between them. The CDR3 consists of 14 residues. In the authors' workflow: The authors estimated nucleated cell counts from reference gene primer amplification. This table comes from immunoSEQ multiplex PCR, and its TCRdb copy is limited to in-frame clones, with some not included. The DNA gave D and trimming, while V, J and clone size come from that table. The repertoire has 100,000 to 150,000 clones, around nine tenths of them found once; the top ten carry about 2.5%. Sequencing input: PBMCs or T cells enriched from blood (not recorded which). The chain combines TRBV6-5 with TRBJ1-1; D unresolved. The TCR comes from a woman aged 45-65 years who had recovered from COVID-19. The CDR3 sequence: CASGVGYVRDEAFF. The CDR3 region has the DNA TGTGCCAGCGGAGTGGGTTATGTGCGGGATGAAGCTTTCTTT.